This TCR beta chain was sequenced during a study of OX40 agonist ivuxolimab in advanced cancers. Study in general: Allowance was made for prior anti-PD-1, anti-PD-L1 or anti-CTLA-4 therapy, and approximately 41% had some.

Study-wide results and caveats: Partial responders at 0.1-3.0 mg/kg had among the lowest clonal expansion.

V lost 0 bases to trimming and J lost 2 bases, with 2 bases between them. The length of the CDR3 is 13 residues. Germline CDR1 LGHNA, CDR2 YNFKEQ. Profiling relied on immunoSEQ multiplex PCR, and the TCRdb table lists in-frame clones only, not all of them. In the table there are about 27,000 clones, around 83% of which are singletons. For this clone: Its matching antigen is unknown.

The rearrangement joins TRBV4-2 to TRBJ2-1, with D hard to call. The input for sequencing was CD4+ or CD8+ T cells sorted from blood, taken in a trial of the OX40 agonist ivuxolimab. The TCR originated in an adult with an advanced solid tumor such as melanoma, head and neck, liver or kidney cancer. CDR3 region: CASSQEAYNEQFF. The CDR3 region has the DNA TGTGCCAGCAGCCAAGAGGCCTACAATGAGCAGTTCTTC.